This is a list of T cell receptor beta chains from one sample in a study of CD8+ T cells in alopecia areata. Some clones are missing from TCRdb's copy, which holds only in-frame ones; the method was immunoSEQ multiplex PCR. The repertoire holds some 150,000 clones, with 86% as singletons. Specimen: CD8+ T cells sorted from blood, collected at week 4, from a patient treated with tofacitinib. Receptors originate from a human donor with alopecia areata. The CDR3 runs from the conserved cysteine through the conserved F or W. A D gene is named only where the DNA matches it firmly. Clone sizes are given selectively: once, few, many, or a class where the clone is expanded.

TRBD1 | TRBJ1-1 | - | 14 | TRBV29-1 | CSVGRTGTTTEAFF | TGCAGCGTCGGGAGGACAGGGACGACCACTGAAGCTTTCTTT
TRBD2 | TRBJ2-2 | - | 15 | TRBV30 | CAWSRGGLRAGELFF | TGTGCCTGGAGTCGGGGGGGACTCAGGGCCGGGGAGCTGTTTTTT
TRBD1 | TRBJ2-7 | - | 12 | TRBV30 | CAWGTVSYEQYF | TGTGCCTGGGGGACAGTATCTTACGAGCAGTACTTC
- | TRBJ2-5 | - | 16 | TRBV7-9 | CASSLEGGINVETQYF | TGTGCCAGCAGCTTAGAAGGCGGAATAAATGTGGAGACCCAGTACTTC
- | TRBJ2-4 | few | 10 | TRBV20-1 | CSVLIDIQYF | TGCAGTGTACTGATTGACATTCAGTACTTC
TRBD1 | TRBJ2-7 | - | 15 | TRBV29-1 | CSVEDIEDRAYEQYF | TGCAGCGTTGAAGATATTGAGGACAGGGCCTACGAGCAGTACTTC
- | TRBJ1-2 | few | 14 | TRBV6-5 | CASSYSFREEGYTF | TGTGCCAGCAGTTACTCGTTCAGGGAGGAGGGCTACACCTTC
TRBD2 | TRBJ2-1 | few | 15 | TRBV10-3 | CAISESGGSGNEQFF | TGTGCCATCAGTGAGTCAGGCGGGAGCGGGAATGAGCAGTTCTTC
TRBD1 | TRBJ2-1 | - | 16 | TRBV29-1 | CSVTPSGGASYNEQFF | TGCAGCGTGACTCCCTCAGGGGGCGCGTCCTACAATGAGCAGTTCTTC
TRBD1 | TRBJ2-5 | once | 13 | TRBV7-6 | CASSPTGGETQYF | TGTGCCAGCAGCCCGACAGGGGGGGAGACCCAGTACTTC
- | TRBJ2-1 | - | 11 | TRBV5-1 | CASTLGWEQFF | TGCGCCAGCACCCTAGGGTGGGAGCAGTTCTTC
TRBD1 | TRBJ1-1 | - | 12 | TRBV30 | CAWSVLGGEAFF | TGTGCCTGGAGTGTTTTAGGGGGCGAAGCTTTCTTT
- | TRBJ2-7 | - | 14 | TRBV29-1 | CSVERGVGIDEQYF | TGCAGCGTTGAAAGAGGCGTAGGGATCGACGAGCAGTACTTC
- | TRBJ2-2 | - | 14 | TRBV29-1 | CSVEGPRNTGELFF | TGCAGCGTTGAGGGTCCACGGAACACCGGGGAGCTGTTTTTT
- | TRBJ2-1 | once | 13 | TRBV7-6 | CASSFVPYNEQFF | TGTGCCAGCAGCTTTGTTCCCTACAATGAGCAGTTCTTC
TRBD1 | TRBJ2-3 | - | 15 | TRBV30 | CAWTHGTGETDTQYF | TGTGCCTGGACCCACGGGACAGGGGAAACAGATACGCAGTATTTT
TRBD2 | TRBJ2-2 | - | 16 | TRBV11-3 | CASTHLSGSRAGELFF | TGTGCCAGCACCCACCTTAGCGGGAGTCGGGCCGGGGAGCTGTTTTTT
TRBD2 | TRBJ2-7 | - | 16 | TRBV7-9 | CASSSHPGRATYEQYF | TGTGCCAGCAGCTCCCACCCGGGGAGGGCAACCTACGAGCAGTACTTC
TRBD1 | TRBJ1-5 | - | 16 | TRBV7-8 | CASSPPGTELNQPQHF | TGTGCCAGCAGCCCACCTGGGACAGAACTAAATCAGCCCCAGCATTTT
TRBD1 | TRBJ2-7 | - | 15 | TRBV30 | CAWSAGTGVPYEQYF | TGTGCCTGGAGCGCCGGGACAGGGGTTCCCTACGAGCAGTACTTC
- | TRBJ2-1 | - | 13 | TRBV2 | CASSEVQHNEQFF | TGTGCCAGCAGTGAAGTCCAGCACAATGAGCAGTTCTTC
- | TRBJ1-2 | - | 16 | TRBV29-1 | CSVPEPDRPTNYGYTF | TGCAGCGTCCCTGAACCCGACAGGCCGACTAACTATGGCTACACCTTC
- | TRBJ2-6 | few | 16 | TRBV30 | CAWRGSPSPGANVLTF | TGTGCCTGGAGGGGCAGCCCATCGCCCGGGGCCAACGTCCTGACTTTC
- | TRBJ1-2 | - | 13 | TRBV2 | CASSGVTNYGYTF | TGTGCCAGCAGTGGTGTAACTAACTATGGCTACACCTTC
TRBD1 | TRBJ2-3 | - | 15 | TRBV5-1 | CASSGTGSSTDTQYF | TGCGCCAGCAGCGGGACAGGGTCGAGCACAGATACGCAGTATTTT
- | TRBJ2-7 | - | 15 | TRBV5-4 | CASSFGGGSVYEQYF | TGTGCCAGCAGCTTTGGAGGGGGATCTGTGTACGAGCAGTACTTC
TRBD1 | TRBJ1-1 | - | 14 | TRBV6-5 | CASSWGQGATEAFF | TGTGCCAGCAGCTGGGGACAGGGGGCCACTGAAGCTTTCTTT
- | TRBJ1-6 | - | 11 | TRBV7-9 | CASSNQGSLHF | TGTGCCAGCAGCAACCAGGGAAGCCTCCACTTT
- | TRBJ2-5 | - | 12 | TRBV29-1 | CSVEKQLGTQYF | TGCAGCGTTGAAAAACAGTTGGGGACCCAGTACTTC
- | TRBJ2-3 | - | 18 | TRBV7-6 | CASSRSLRGHIGNSRQYF | TGTGCCAGCAGCCGATCACTCCGCGGACACATAGGGAACTCCCGGCAGTATTTT
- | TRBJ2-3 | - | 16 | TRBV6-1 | CASSERIGGSTDTQYF | TGTGCCAGCAGTGAAAGGATCGGGGGTTCCACAGATACGCAGTATTTT
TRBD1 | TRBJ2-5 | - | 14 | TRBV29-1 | CSVEAGTGVETQYF | TGCAGCGTTGAAGCGGGGACAGGGGTAGAGACCCAGTACTTC
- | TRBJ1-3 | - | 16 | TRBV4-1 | CASSHVTEVPGNTIYF | TGCGCCAGCAGCCATGTGACAGAGGTTCCTGGAAACACCATATATTTT
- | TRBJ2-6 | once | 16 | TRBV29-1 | CSVLHLGASGANVLTF | TGCAGCGTTCTACACCTTGGAGCCTCTGGGGCCAACGTCCTGACTTTC
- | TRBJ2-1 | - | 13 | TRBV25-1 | CASSDKRGTEQFF | TGTGCCAGCAGCGACAAGAGGGGGACTGAGCAGTTCTTC
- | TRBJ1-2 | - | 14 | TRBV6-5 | CASSSNLDPYGYTF | TGTGCCAGCAGTTCCAATTTGGACCCGTATGGCTACACCTTC
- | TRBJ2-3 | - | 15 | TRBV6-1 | CASSLGGGVVDTQYF | TGTGCCAGCAGCCTGGGGGGGGGCGTCGTAGATACGCAGTATTTT
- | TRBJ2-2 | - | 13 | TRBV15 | CATSRGVPGELFF | TGTGCCACCAGCAGGGGGGTACCCGGGGAGCTGTTTTTT
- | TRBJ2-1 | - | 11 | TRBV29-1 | CSVERGNGQFF | TGCAGCGTTGAGCGGGGCAATGGGCAGTTCTTC
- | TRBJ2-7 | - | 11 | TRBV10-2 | CASSYSYEQYF | TGCGCCAGCAGTTATTCCTACGAGCAGTACTTC
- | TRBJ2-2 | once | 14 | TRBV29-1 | CSVPNQQFTGELFF | TGCAGCGTCCCGAACCAACAGTTCACCGGGGAGCTGTTTTTT
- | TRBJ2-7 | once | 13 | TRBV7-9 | CASSQTGAEEQYF | TGTGCCAGCAGTCAAACAGGAGCAGAAGAGCAGTACTTC
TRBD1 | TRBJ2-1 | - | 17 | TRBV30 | CACGTGGPLWIGYEQFF | TGTGCCTGCGGGACAGGGGGCCCCTTGTGGATAGGGTATGAGCAGTTCTTC
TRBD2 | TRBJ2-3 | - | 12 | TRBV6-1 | CASGGDTDTQYF | TGTGCCAGCGGGGGGGACACAGATACGCAGTATTTT
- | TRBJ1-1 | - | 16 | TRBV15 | CATSATDSYTNTEAFF | TGTGCCACCAGCGCGACAGATAGTTATACGAACACTGAAGCTTTCTTT
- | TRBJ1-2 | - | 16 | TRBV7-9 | CASIPGPAGVNYGYTF | TGTGCCAGCATCCCCGGTCCCGCAGGGGTGAACTATGGCTACACCTTC
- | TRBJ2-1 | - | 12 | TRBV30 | CAWLDQGNEQFF | TGTGCCTGGTTGGACCAAGGCAATGAGCAGTTCTTC
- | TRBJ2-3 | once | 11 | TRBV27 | CASHQGDTQYF | TGTGCCAGTCATCAGGGGGATACGCAGTATTTT
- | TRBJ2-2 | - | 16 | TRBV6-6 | CASSYHPRFGTGELFF | TGTGCCAGCAGTTACCACCCTAGGTTCGGAACCGGGGAGCTGTTTTTT
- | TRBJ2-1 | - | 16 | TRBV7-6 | CASSLDLPVEEGGQFF | TGTGCCAGCAGCTTAGATCTGCCGGTGGAGGAGGGGGGGCAGTTCTTC
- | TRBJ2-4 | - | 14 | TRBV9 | CASSAAPSSDIQYF | TGTGCCAGCAGCGCAGCCCCCTCTTCCGACATTCAGTACTTC
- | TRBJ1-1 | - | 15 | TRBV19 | CASSPPNQGNTEAFF | TGTGCCAGTAGCCCACCCAACCAGGGGAACACTGAAGCTTTCTTT
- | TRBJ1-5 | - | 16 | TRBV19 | CASSLVEAFSNQPQHF | TGTGCCAGTAGTTTGGTTGAGGCTTTTAGCAATCAGCCCCAGCATTTT
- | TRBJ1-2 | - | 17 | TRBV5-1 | CASSLGGPDLGSYGYTF | TGCGCCAGCAGCTTGGGGGGACCTGACCTGGGTAGCTATGGCTACACCTTC
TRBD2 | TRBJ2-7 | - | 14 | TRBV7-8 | CASSFRTSIGEQYF | TGTGCCAGCAGCTTCCGGACTAGTATCGGCGAGCAGTACTTC